These 2 T cell receptor beta chains originate from one sample sequenced in a study of cytomegalovirus exposure and HLA in healthy donors. PCR primers comprised 60 Vbeta and 13 Jbeta primers. Using immunoSEQ multiplex PCR, the repertoire was profiled, and TCRdb retains in-frame clones only, with some absent. The sample comprises roughly 150,000 clones, roughly four fifths of which are singletons, and 4.5% to 6% rests with the top ten. Sequences were obtained from PBMCs. These receptors all come from a man aged 25 to 45 in good health and CMV-seropositive.

The J gene is TRBJ2-7, the V gene TRBV7-2; D not resolved. The CDR3 spans 11 residues. Trimming pared 3 bases from V and 4 bases from J, leaving 4 bases between. The germline V gene has CDR1 SGHTA and CDR2 FQGNSA. CDR3 in DNA: TGTGCCAGCAGCTTCAATTACGAGCAGTACTTC. As protein: CASSFNYEQYF.

The rearrangement links TRBV7-8 to TRBJ1-5; a weak D match, TRBD1 (6 bases). Germline CDR1 is SGHVS and CDR2 is FQNEAQ. The CDR3 is 14 residues long. With 3 bases removed from V and 8 bases from J, the gap between germline ends came to 14 bases. The CDR3 DNA is TGTGCCAGCAGCTTTCTGACAGGCCCGGAGCCCCAGCATTTT. Its translation: CASSFLTGPEPQHF.